These 31 T cell receptor beta chains came from one sample sequenced in a study of cytomegalovirus exposure and HLA in healthy donors (dated by TCRdb to about 2017). Libraries were prepared through the immunoSEQ multiplex PCR assay. For the multiplex PCR, a mixture combining 60 forward primers for TCR Vbeta segments and 13 reverse primers for TCR Jbeta segments was used. This is the immuneACCESS table as TCRdb keeps it, with only in-frame sequences that have V and J called. A part of the clones is gone; compared with another copy, unresolved V genes explain less than half, and the rest is unexplained. This sample's table contains just over 150,000 clones. 2.1% of the sample is taken by the ten largest. The sample was PBMCs. These receptors came from a man aged 30 to 45 in good health and CMV-seronegative.

This chain uses TRBV5-1 with TRBJ2-1; 14 bases map to TRBD2. Unmatched junction bases numbered 9, after V lost 4 bases and J lost 0 bases. The CDR3 loop spans 19 amino acids. CDR1 SGHRS and CDR2 YFSETQ come from the germline V gene. The CDR3 DNA is TGCGCCAGCAGCGCGGGAGCCGGGACTAGCGGGAGCTCCTACAATGAGCAGTTCTTC. Translated: CASSAGAGTSGSSYNEQFF. The full variable domain, with the rest looked up from reference TRBV5-1 and TRBJ2-1, is KAGVTQTPRYLIKTRGQQVTLSCSPISGHRSVSWYQQTPGQGLQFLFEYFSETQRNKGNFPGRFSGRQFSNSRSEMNVSTLELGDSALYLCASSAGAGTSGSSYNEQFFGPGTRLTVL.

The rearrangement joins TRBV5-4 to TRBJ1-2; possibly TRBD1 for D (5 bases). Germline CDR1 and CDR2: SGHNT and YYREEE (reference sequence). Trimming took 4 bases from V and 14 from J, leaving 24 bases between them. This CDR3 comprises 14 residues. CDR3 in DNA: TGTGCCAGCAGCCCCAATTACGGGGGGGAAACGGGTACCTTC. Protein product: CASSPNYGGETGTF.

The genes are TRBV18 and TRBJ1-2; D remains unclear. Trimming stripped 5 bases from V and 4 bases from J, with 14 bases between. The CDR3 runs 14 residues. CDR1 and CDR2 from the germline V gene are KGHSH and LQKENI. The CDR3 spells CASSTTHESYGYTF. Here the CDR3 DNA reads TGTGCCAGCTCAACCACGCATGAGAGCTATGGCTACACCTTC.

The chain recombines TRBV14 with TRBJ2-3; no definite D call. Trimming took off 2 bases at V and 1 base at J, with 4 bases between the two ends. This CDR3 contains 13 residues. Per germline, CDR1 SGHDN and CDR2 FVKESK. CDR3 DNA sequence: TGTGCCAGCAGCCAATGGCGCACAGATACGCAGTATTTT. Its protein product is CASSQWRTDTQYF.

CDR3 coding DNA: TGTGCCAGCAGCCTGGGAGTTGAGCAGTTCTTC. Protein product: CASSLGVEQFF. The chain couples TRBV7-2 to TRBJ2-1, with a possible D match to TRBD2 (5 bases). CDR1 and CDR2 (germline): SGHTA, FQGNSA. This CDR3 is built from 11 residues. The germline V and J ends were trimmed by 5 bases and 9 bases, with 8 bases remaining between them.

This chain uses TRBV28 with TRBJ2-7; 9 bases match TRBD2. Germline V gene data show CDR1 as MDHEN and CDR2 as SYDVKM. This CDR3 contains 14 residues. Trimming cost V 3 bases and J 3 bases; bases outside gene matches: 3. DNA for the CDR3: TGTGCCAGCAGTTTGGGGACTAGCATCTACGAGCAGTACTTC. Translating gives CASSLGTSIYEQYF.

The chain combines TRBV10-3 with TRBJ2-3, with TRBD1 identical over 9 bases. The V and J ends lost 11 bases and 5 bases, in that order; junction bases with no gene match: 11. Germline loops: CDR1 ENHRY, CDR2 SYGVKD. The CDR3 length is 14 residues. As DNA, the CDR3 is TGTGCCTTTAAAGGGGACAGGGTGGAAGATACGCAGTATTTT. Its protein product is CAFKGDRVEDTQYF.

The chain carries TRBV10-2 and TRBJ2-3; 14 positions agree with TRBD2. V shed 6 bases and J 4 bases; nucleotides not matched to a gene: 3. Germline lookup yields CDR1 WSHSY and CDR2 SAAADI. The CDR3 totals 15 residues. The CDR3 is CASRGTSGSADTQYF. The DNA for the CDR3 is TGCGCCAGCAGGGGGACTAGCGGGAGTGCAGATACGCAGTATTTT.

The chain has TRBV7-3 and TRBJ2-5; 7 nucleotides match TRBD2. This CDR3 has 16 residues. After removal of 5 bases from V and 5 bases from J, the junction contained 14 bases not matched to a gene. Per germline, CDR1 SGHTA and CDR2 FQGTGA. CDR3 region: CASSIQAGLRVETQYF. DNA for the CDR3: TGTGCCAGCAGCATTCAAGCGGGATTAAGAGTGGAGACCCAGTACTTC.

The chain uses TRBV28 and TRBJ1-5; D gene unclear. The CDR3 consists of 14 residues. Trimming took 5 bases from V and 7 from J, leaving 15 bases between them. Germline values: CDR1 MDHEN, CDR2 SYDVKM. The CDR3 DNA follows: TGTGCCAGCAGTCAGAAAAAATCAGGACAGCCCCAGCATTTT. This translates into CASSQKKSGQPQHF. Full variable domain (outside the CDR3, taken from reference TRBV28 and TRBJ1-5): DVKVTQSSRYLVKRTGEKVFLECVQDMDHENMFWYRQDPGLGLRLIYFSYDVKMKEKGDIPEGYSVSREKKERFSLILESASTNQTSMYLCASSQKKSGQPQHFGDGTRLSIL.

This chain connects TRBV19 to TRBJ2-3, with D possibly being TRBD2 (6 bases). There are 16 residues in the CDR3. V was pared by 4 bases and J by 0 bases, with 14 bases between. Germline CDR1 is LNHDA and CDR2 is SQIVND (reference sequence). The CDR3 DNA reads TGTGCCAGTAGTACACCACTCGCGGGAAGCACAGATACGCAGTATTTT. As protein: CASSTPLAGSTDTQYF.

As DNA, the CDR3 is TGCGCCAGCAGCCAAGAGGCTAGCGGGTACAATGAGCAGTTCTTC. Translated, it gives CASSQEASGYNEQFF. The chain is built from TRBV4-1 and TRBJ2-1; 8 bases match TRBD2. The CDR3 runs 15 residues. With 0 bases clipped from V and 4 bases from J, the junction kept 2 bases outside the gene matches. From germline, CDR1 is MGHRA and CDR2 YSYEKL.

The V gene is TRBV6-1, the J gene TRBJ2-3, with TRBD2 identical over 7 bases. CDR1 is MNHNS and CDR2 is SASEGT in the germline V gene. This CDR3 has 17 residues. V gave up 1 base and J gave up 0 bases; unmatched junction bases: 7. CDR3 amino acids: CASSEDHTSVSTDTQYF. The CDR3 DNA sequence: TGTGCCAGCAGTGAAGACCATACTAGCGTCAGCACAGATACGCAGTATTTT.

This chain links TRBV5-5 with TRBJ2-1; 11 nucleotides align to TRBD2. The CDR3 spans 19 residues. V shed 0 bases and J 7 bases; nucleotides not matched to a gene: 15. Germline-derived CDR1 and CDR2 are SGHKS and YYEKEE (reference sequence). This CDR3 reads CASSLGLAGNLRPWNEQFF. CDR3 nucleotide sequence: TGTGCCAGCAGCTTGGGACTAGCGGGAAACCTCCGTCCCTGGAATGAGCAGTTCTTC.

The rearrangement joins TRBV6-7 to TRBJ1-5; 8 positions agree with TRBD1. TRBV6-7 is designated an ORF whose function remains uncertain. J was trimmed by 7 bases and V by 4 bases; bases with no gene match: 9. This CDR3 has 15 residues. The CDR3 sequence is CASSCGTGGHQPQHF. CDR3 nucleotides: TGTGCCAGCAGTTGTGGGACAGGCGGTCACCAGCCCCAGCATTTT.

The rearrangement joins TRBV28 to TRBJ2-6; weak D call: TRBD1 (5 bases). CDR3 length: 16 amino acids. Trimming shortened V by 4 bases and J by 0 bases, and 10 bases separated the two germline ends. CDR1 is MDHEN and CDR2 is SYDVKM in the germline V gene. The DNA of the CDR3 is TGTGCCAGCAGTTCCGCACAGGTCTCTGGGGCCAACGTCCTGACTTTC. Translating it yields CASSSAQVSGANVLTF.

The chain combines TRBV9 with TRBJ2-2, with 12 bases aligning to TRBD2. CDR3 length equals 17 residues. The germline gives CDR1 SGDLS, CDR2 YYNGEE. Trimming at V came to 2 bases and at J to 5 bases, leaving 7 bases not matched to a gene. The CDR3, as DNA: TGTGCCAGCAGCGTGCTAGCGGGAGGGCCTCGGACCGGGGAGCTGTTTTTT. Its translation is CASSVLAGGPRTGELFF.

The rearrangement links TRBV5-1 to TRBJ2-3, with D possibly TRBD1 on 5 matching bases. With 0 bases removed from V and 2 bases from J, the gap between germline ends came to 10 bases. Germline CDR1 SGHRS, CDR2 YFSETQ. This CDR3 has 15 amino acids. The CDR3 coding sequence is TGCGCCAGCAGCTTGGTAGGGGAAACCACAGATACGCAGTATTTT. This sequence encodes CASSLVGETTDTQYF.

V usage is TRBV11-1 and J usage is TRBJ2-5; TRBD2 matches at 11 bases. The J call is uncertain, as TRBJ2-7 better fits the DNA end. CDR3 length equals 14 residues. From germline, CDR1 is SGHAT and CDR2 FQDESV (reference sequence). CDR3 sequence reads: CASRSLAGGREQYF. The CDR3 coding sequence is TGTGCCAGCAGATCCTTAGCGGGAGGGCGCGAGCAGTACTTC.

This sequence joins TRBV5-6 and TRBJ1-1; TRBD1 is a possible D gene (6 bases). CDR3 length: 14 amino acids. Germline assignment: CDR1 SGHDT and CDR2 YYEEEE. The germline V and J ends were trimmed by 2 bases and 7 bases, with 15 bases remaining between them. Written as DNA, the CDR3 is TGTGCCAGCAGCTTTGGGAACAGGGCGAATGAAGCTTTCTTT. Its translation is CASSFGNRANEAFF.

This rearrangement joins TRBV4-2 to TRBJ1-5, with TRBD1 identical over 7 bases. V shed 0 bases, J shed 5 bases, and the junction held 4 bases outside the gene matches. The germline V gene encodes CDR1 LGHNA and CDR2 YNFKEQ. The CDR3 contains 15 residues. The CDR3 sequence: CASSQDEGADQPQHF. CDR3 sequence (DNA): TGTGCCAGCAGCCAAGATGAGGGGGCAGATCAGCCCCAGCATTTT.

The chain carries TRBV5-1 and TRBJ2-3; 11 bases are shared with TRBD2. The CDR3 has 15 amino acids. Germline V gene data show CDR1 as SGHRS and CDR2 as YFSETQ. The J segment lost 1 base and the V segment lost 4 bases, leaving 2 bases of the junction unmatched. CDR3 sequence: CASSALAGGTDTQYF. CDR3 DNA sequence: TGCGCCAGCAGCGCACTAGCGGGAGGCACAGATACGCAGTATTTT.

The V and J genes are TRBV15 and TRBJ2-2, with D possibly matching TRBD2 (7 bases). The germline V and J ends were trimmed by 5 bases and 7 bases, with 23 bases remaining between them. The CDR3 covers 17 residues. CDR1 LNHNV and CDR2 YYDKDF come from the germline V gene (reference sequence). Here the CDR3 DNA reads TGTGCCACCAGCCCTGTTTTGGGGGGGGCGTCGGGCGGGGAGCTGTTTTTT. Translation: CATSPVLGGASGGELFF.

The chain combines TRBV9 with TRBJ1-4; the D gene is possibly TRBD1 (6 bases). The germline CDR1 and CDR2 sequences are SGDLS and YYNGEE. Trimming left V 5 bases short and J 0 bases short, with 8 bases between. There are 14 residues in the CDR3. CDR3 in DNA: TGTGCCAGCAGTAAGGGGGCAACTAATGAAAAACTGTTTTTT. This translates into CASSKGATNEKLFF. Filled out from reference TRBV9 and TRBJ1-4, the complete variable domain reads DSGVTQTPKHLITATGQRVTLRCSPRSGDLSVYWYQQSLDQGLQFLIQYYNGEERAKGNILERFSAQQFPDLHSELNLSSLELGDSALYFCASSKGATNEKLFFGSGTQLSVL.

V is TRBV6-5 and J is TRBJ2-7; perhaps TRBD1 as D (6 bases). V shed 0 bases and J shed 1 base, with 10 bases lying between them. The CDR3 has 15 amino acids. Looked up from germline, CDR1 is MNHEY and CDR2 is SVGAGI. CDR3 DNA: TGTGCCAGCAGTTACTCCGGACAGCCTTCCTACGAGCAGTACTTC. Its translation: CASSYSGQPSYEQYF.

This chain links TRBV11-1 with TRBJ2-7; 9 bases are shared with TRBD1. This CDR3 has 14 residues. Trimming removed 1 base from V and 2 bases from J; junction bases left unmatched: 0. Germline loops: CDR1 SGHAT, CDR2 FQDESV (reference sequence). The CDR3 region has the DNA TGTGCCAGCAGCTTAGGGGACAGGGCCTACGAGCAGTACTTC. This codes for CASSLGDRAYEQYF.

V and J are TRBV5-1 and TRBJ1-3, with D unresolved. Germline loops: CDR1 SGHRS, CDR2 YFSETQ. This CDR3 contains 16 residues. V dropped 3 bases and J dropped 0 bases, with 13 bases sitting between them. CDR3 amino acids: CASSWASSVSGNTIYF. The CDR3 region has the DNA TGCGCCAGCAGCTGGGCTTCTTCGGTCTCTGGAAACACCATATATTTT. Full variable domain (rest looked up from reference TRBV5-1 and TRBJ1-3): KAGVTQTPRYLIKTRGQQVTLSCSPISGHRSVSWYQQTPGQGLQFLFEYFSETQRNKGNFPGRFSGRQFSNSRSEMNVSTLELGDSALYLCASSWASSVSGNTIYFGEGSWLTVV.

The chain is built from TRBV19 and TRBJ1-1; the match to TRBD1 covers 7 bases. The CDR3 runs 14 residues. Germline trimming cut 5 bases from V and 10 bases from J; bases unmatched to any gene: 13. Germline values: CDR1 LNHDA, CDR2 SQIVND (reference sequence). The CDR3 loop is CASSLVQGVSAAFF. CDR3 nucleotide sequence: TGTGCCAGTAGTCTCGTCCAGGGGGTGAGCGCAGCTTTCTTT.

The chain has TRBV4-1 and TRBJ1-2; 8 bases fit TRBD1. The CDR3 loop spans 15 amino acids. Losses at the gene ends were 2 bases for V and 7 bases for J; bases not matched to a gene: 9. From germline, CDR1 is MGHRA and CDR2 YSYEKL. In nucleotides, the CDR3 is TGCGCCAGCAGCCAACTGAAGGACAGGGCGCCTGGCTACACCTTC. Translation: CASSQLKDRAPGYTF.

The chain employs TRBV11-3 and TRBJ2-7; 7 positions match TRBD2. The CDR3 covers 16 residues. CDR1 and CDR2 (germline): SGHNT, YENEEA. J lost 3 bases, V lost 1 base, and 9 bases had no gene match. CDR3 protein: CASSLGLGGLDYEQYF. CDR3 DNA sequence: TGTGCCAGCAGCTTAGGCCTAGGCGGACTAGACTACGAGCAGTACTTC.

The chain is built from TRBV27 and TRBJ2-1; TRBD2 agrees at 7 bases. After removal of 5 bases from V and 4 bases from J, the junction contained 8 bases not matched to a gene. Germline CDR1 and CDR2: MNHEY and SMNVEV (reference sequence). The CDR3 is 15 residues long. The CDR3 nucleotides read TGTGCCAGCAGTGGGAGGGTAGGGGATTACAATGAGCAGTTCTTC. It translates to CASSGRVGDYNEQFF.